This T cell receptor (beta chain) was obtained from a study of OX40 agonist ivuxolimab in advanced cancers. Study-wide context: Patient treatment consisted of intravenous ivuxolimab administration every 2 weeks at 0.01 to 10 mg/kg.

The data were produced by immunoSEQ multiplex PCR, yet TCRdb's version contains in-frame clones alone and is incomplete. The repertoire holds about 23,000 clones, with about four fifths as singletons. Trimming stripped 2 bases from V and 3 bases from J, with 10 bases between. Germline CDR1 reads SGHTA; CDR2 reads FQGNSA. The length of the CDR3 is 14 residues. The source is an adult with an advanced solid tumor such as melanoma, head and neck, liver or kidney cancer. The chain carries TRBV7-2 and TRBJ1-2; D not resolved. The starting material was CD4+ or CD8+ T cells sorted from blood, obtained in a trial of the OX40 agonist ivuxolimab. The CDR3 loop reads CASSLRESYYGYTF. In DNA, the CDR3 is TGTGCCAGCAGCTTAAGGGAATCCTACTATGGCTACACCTTC.